This record covers a single T cell receptor (beta chain). Germline lookup yields CDR1 MGHRA and CDR2 YSYEKL. The CDR3 is 19 residues long. V dropped 0 bases and J dropped 0; count of bases not matched to a gene: 12. In the authors' workflow: Amplification with reference gene primers provided the estimates of nucleated cell counts. Method: immunoSEQ multiplex PCR; TCRdb's copy keeps in-frame clones and lacks some. The V and J calls and clone size were taken over from that table, and D and trimming were inferred from the DNA. The table includes about 340,000 clones, around four fifths detected once. The sample is drawn from a study of blood T cell repertoires in COVID-19. Study in general: Acute and convalescent COVID-19 specimens originated in the United States, Italy and Spain. PBMCs, B-cell-depleted T cells, or T cells provided the cDNA or gDNA that made up the material.

The V call is TRBV4-1, the J call TRBJ2-7; 9 nucleotides agree with TRBD1. The sample taken for sequencing was peripheral blood. This receptor was obtained from a man aged 25 to 40 with active or convalescent COVID-19. Here the CDR3 reads CASSQDPGQGRSSSYEQYF. The DNA for the CDR3 is TGCGCCAGCAGCCAAGATCCCGGACAGGGGCGCTCCTCCTCCTACGAGCAGTACTTC.